This T cell receptor (beta chain) was sequenced during a study of blood T cell repertoires in COVID-19. V was clipped by 1 base and J by 2 bases; unmatched bases: 2. This CDR3 spans 16 amino acids. Germline CDR1 reads SGHNT; CDR2 reads YENEEA. TCRdb's table, derived via immunoSEQ multiplex PCR, lists solely in-frame clones and lacks some. The sample contains around 230,000 clones, approximately 81% of which appear only once. V gene TRBV11-3 combines with J gene TRBJ2-1, with 10 bases that match TRBD1. The sequenced material came from peripheral blood. The TCR was taken from a woman older than 75 with acute or convalescent COVID-19. The CDR3 region has the DNA TGTGCCAGCAGCTTAGGAGGGACAGGGGCCTACAATGAGCAGTTCTTC. Protein: CASSLGGTGAYNEQFF.